The T cell receptor (beta chain) under discussion was sequenced for a study of OX40 agonist ivuxolimab in advanced cancers. Overall study: At about 81% male, the cohort had a mean age of approximately 60 years, ranging from roughly 20 to 90. The study's findings and limits: Some nonresponders likewise displayed low normalized T-cell clonal expansion.

This CDR3 region has 12 residues. Germline V lookup: CDR1 SGHRS, CDR2 YFSETQ. Trimming took 4 bases from V and 2 from J, leaving 6 bases between them. Clones were sequenced by immunoSEQ multiplex PCR, and TCRdb holds only the in-frame ones, with some missing. The sample yields around 70,000 clones, 85% seen once. In regard to this clone: Its matching antigen is unknown.

The gene calls are TRBV5-1 and TRBJ2-5; D call uncertain. Specimen: CD4+ or CD8+ T cells sorted from blood, collected in a trial of the OX40 agonist ivuxolimab. This receptor was obtained from an adult with an advanced solid tumor such as melanoma, head and neck, liver or kidney cancer. The CDR3: CASSQTQETQYF. CDR3 bases: TGCGCCAGCAGCCAAACGCAAGAGACCCAGTACTTC.